This is a list of T cell receptor beta chains from one sample in a study of CD8+CD57+ T cells in acquired aplastic anemia. TCRdb analysed the reads with MiXCR anew, one entry per CDR3 protein. The sample carries some 220,000 distinct CDR3 sequences, 30% to 35% recorded once. The sample comprised sorted CD4+, CD8+, or CD8+CD57+ T cells (not recorded which) from PBMCs. Receptors were obtained from a human donor in good health, serving as a control. Each CDR3 is given with its conserved first and last residue. The D gene is left open where the match is weak. The size of a clone is reported for some rows only, either as once, few or many, or as a class for expanded clones.

v_gene	abundance	d_gene	j_gene	CDR3aa	CDR3nt
TRBV19	NA	NA	TRBJ1-1	CASSIDLW	TGTGCCAGTAGTATAGACCTCTGG
TRBV5-1	many	NA	TRBJ2-7	CASSTSTISYEQYF	TGCGCCAGCAGTACCAGTACTATATCCTACGAGCAGTACTTC
TRBV5-1	NA	TRBD1	TRBJ1-2	CASSSAGQGIGGYTF	TGCGCCAGCAGCTCAGCGGGACAGGGGATTGGTGGCTACACCTTC
TRBV6-1	few	NA	TRBJ1-1	CASSVYRDTEAFF	TGTGCCAGCAGTGTTTACAGGGACACTGAAGCTTTCTTT
TRBV3-1	few	NA	TRBJ1-4	CASSPISRKLFF	TGTGCCAGCAGCCCAATAAGTCGAAAACTGTTTTTT
TRBV10-2	few	NA	TRBJ1-5	CASSERNRDINF	TGCGCCAGCAGTGAAAGAAATAGGGATATAAATTTT
TRBV2	many	NA	TRBJ1-6	CASSYSRGSPLHF	TGTGCCAGCTCTTACTCGAGGGGTTCACCCCTCCACTTT
TRBV19	many	TRBD2	TRBJ2-7	CASSTGLAGVEQYF	TGTGCCAGTAGTACGGGACTAGCGGGAGTAGAGCAGTACTTC
TRBV6-1	many	NA	TRBJ1-6	CASIGSYNSPLHF	TGTGCCAGCATCGGCAGTTATAATTCACCCCTCCACTTT
TRBV5-4	many	NA	TRBJ2-3	CASSLVRGAGFRTDTQYF	TGTGCCAGCAGCTTGGTACGGGGGGCGGGGTTCCGAACAGATACGCAGTATTTT
TRBV5-1	many	TRBD1	TRBJ1-2	CASSKSGTGDDGYTF	TGCGCCAGCAGCAAATCCGGGACAGGGGACGATGGCTACACCTTC
TRBV20-1	many	NA	TRBJ2-7	CSASLPGRFYEQYF	TGCAGTGCTAGTCTACCGGGACGGTTCTACGAGCAGTACTTC
TRBV10-3	NA	NA	TRBJ1-5	CASSPTGTQNQPQHF	TGTGCCAGCAGTCCAACCGGGACACAAAATCAGCCCCAGCATTTT
TRBV19	NA	TRBD1	TRBJ1-1	CASRGIWGQSEAFF	TGTGCCAGCCGGGGAATATGGGGACAGTCTGAAGCTTTCTTT
TRBV11-1	few	TRBD2	TRBJ2-3	CASSPLAGGNTDTQYF	TGTGCCAGCAGCCCCCTAGCGGGAGGGAACACAGATACGCAGTATTTT
TRBV19	NA	NA	TRBJ1-5	CASGGGFRNQPQHF	TGTGCCAGTGGGGGGGGGTTTCGCAATCAGCCCCAGCATTTT
TRBV15	many	TRBD1	TRBJ1-1	CATRDSGTGNAEAFF	TGTGCCACCAGAGACTCCGGGACAGGGAACGCTGAAGCTTTCTTT
TRBV12-3/TRBV12-4	few	NA	TRBJ1-4	CASSTSVNEKLFF	TGTGCCAGCAGTACGTCAGTTAATGAAAAACTGTTTTTT
TRBV2	many	NA	TRBJ1-1	CASSEWTREASTEAFF	TGTGCCAGCAGTGAATGGACTCGGGAAGCGAGCACTGAAGCTTTCTTT
TRBV3-1	NA	TRBD1	TRBJ2-7	CASSPGTGVYEQCF	TGTGCCAGCAGTCCCGGGACAGGGGTTTACGAGCAGTGCTTC
TRBV29-1	many	NA	TRBJ1-1	CSVRTTGNTEAFF	TGCAGCGTAAGAACGACAGGGAACACTGAAGCTTTCTTT
TRBV5-1	NA	NA	TRBJ1-1	CASSFQTGNTEAFF	TGCGCCAGCAGCTTTCAAACAGGGAACACTGAAGCTTTCTTT
TRBV20-1	NA	NA	TRBJ2-1	CSARVRLLSLYNEQFF	TGCAGTGCCAGGGTACGCCTACTTTCCCTTTACAATGAGCAGTTCTTC
TRBV25-1	NA	NA	TRBJ1-6	CASSQGPPGNSPLHF	TGTGCCAGCAGTCAGGGGCCCCCAGGTAATTCACCCCTCCACTTT
TRBV25-1	NA	NA	TRBJ1-1	CASSDGNVEAFF	TGTGCCAGCAGTGATGGGAACGTTGAAGCTTTCTTT
TRBV5-1	many	NA	TRBJ2-1	CASSTDSTYNEQFF	TGCGCCAGCAGCACGGACAGTACCTACAATGAGCAGTTCTTC
TRBV7-9	many	TRBD2	TRBJ2-1	CASNRTSGSTNEQFF	TGTGCCAGCAACAGGACTAGCGGGAGTACGAATGAGCAGTTCTTC
TRBV7-2	NA	NA	TRBJ2-2	CASSLGPPMNTGELFF	TGTGCCAGCAGCTTAGGTCCCCCTATGAACACCGGGGAGCTGTTTTTT
TRBV12-3/TRBV12-4	few	NA	TRBJ2-1	CASTPGLYNEQFF	TGTGCCAGCACCCCGGGACTTTACAATGAGCAGTTCTTC
TRBV4-2	NA	TRBD1	TRBJ1-5	CASSPTRTGYSQPQHF	TGTGCCAGCAGCCCTACCCGGACAGGGTATAGTCAGCCCCAGCATTTT
TRBV20-1	NA	NA	TRBJ2-7	CSARVNLGQPPYEQYF	TGCAGTGCTAGAGTAAACCTTGGACAGCCCCCCTACGAGCAGTACTTC
TRBV19	few	NA	TRBJ1-6	CASSLATSYNSPLHF	TGTGCCAGTAGTTTGGCAACGTCCTATAATTCACCCCTCCACTTT
TRBV29-1	once	NA	TRBJ2-7	CSVTRNEQYF	TGCAGCGTTACTAGAAACGAGCAGTACTTC
TRBV7-3	NA	TRBD1	TRBJ2-1	CASSSRTGENYNEQFF	TGTGCCAGCAGCTCCAGGACAGGAGAAAACTACAATGAGCAGTTCTTC
TRBV7-8	NA	NA	TRBJ1-5	CASSQMDIFNQPQHF	TGTGCCAGCAGCCAAATGGACATCTTTAATCAGCCCCAGCATTTT
TRBV24-1	many	TRBD1	TRBJ2-5	CATSDPEGTGQETQYF	TGTGCCACCAGTGACCCGGAGGGGACAGGTCAAGAGACCCAGTACTTC
TRBV2	NA	NA	TRBJ1-5	CASGLQGQPQHF	TGTGCCAGCGGGTTGCAGGGTCAGCCCCAGCATTTT
TRBV29-1	many	NA	TRBJ1-2	CSVGSPGLAVGYTF	TGCAGCGTTGGGTCACCAGGCCTAGCTGTTGGCTACACCTTC
TRBV11-1	NA	NA	TRBJ2-3	CASSLGVSESGLWADTQYF	TGTGCCAGCAGCTTAGGCGTCTCCGAGTCTGGGCTCTGGGCAGATACGCAGTATTTT
TRBV15	NA	NA	TRBJ2-5	CVTGTRQETQYF	TGTGTCACCGGGACGAGACAAGAGACCCAGTACTTT
TRBV19	NA	NA	TRBJ2-2	CASSTSGVRTGELFF	TGTGCCAGTAGTACATCCGGGGTTAGGACCGGGGAGCTGTTTTTT
TRBV11-2	NA	NA	TRBJ2-2	CASSRYRDFARFGTGELFF	TGTGCCAGCAGCCGCTACAGGGACTTTGCCAGGTTTGGCACCGGGGAGCTGTTTTTT
TRBV11-2	many	TRBD2	TRBJ2-3	CASPPGLAASTDTQYF	TGTGCCAGCCCTCCGGGACTAGCAGCTAGCACAGATACGCAGTATTTT
TRBV29-1	NA	NA	TRBJ1-5	CSVAAGWGDSNQPQHF	TGCAGCGTTGCAGCCGGGTGGGGGGATAGCAATCAGCCCCAGCATTTT
TRBV6-4	few	TRBD1	TRBJ2-5	CANSVDRGETQYF	TGTGCCAACAGTGTTGACAGGGGAGAGACCCAGTACTTC
TRBV5-1	few	NA	TRBJ1-2	CASSQGPYGYTF	TGCGCCAGCAGCCAGGGCCCCTATGGCTACACCTTC
TRBV28	NA	TRBD1	TRBJ1-2	CASSPDGTDGYTF	TGTGCCAGCAGTCCAGACGGGACAGACGGCTACACCTTC
TRBV20-1	NA	NA	TRBJ1-1	CSAIDWGKGTEAFF	TGCAGTGCCATAGACTGGGGAAAGGGAACTGAAGCTTTCTTT
TRBV7-3	many	NA	TRBJ2-7	CASSTDGTGSYEQYF	TGTGCCAGCAGTACGGACGGGACCGGATCCTACGAGCAGTACTTC
TRBV12-3/TRBV12-4	many	TRBD1	TRBJ1-5	CASSLYVIGQGNSNQPQHF	TGTGCCAGCAGTTTATATGTCATCGGACAGGGAAACAGCAATCAGCCCCAGCATTTT
TRBV6-1	many	NA	TRBJ1-2	CASSSPVVNYGYTF	TGTGCCAGCAGTTCCCCCGTCGTTAACTATGGCTACACCTTC
TRBV7-9	NA	NA	TRBJ1-2	CASSGDRRSYTF	TGTGCCAGCAGCGGAGACAGGAGGAGCTACACCTTC
TRBV20-1	NA	NA	TRBJ1-6	CSASPPEGAGSPLHF	TGCAGTGCTAGTCCTCCTGAAGGGGCAGGATCACCCCTCCACTTT
TRBV7-9	many	TRBD1	TRBJ2-2	CASRPGQANTGELFF	TGTGCCAGCAGACCAGGACAGGCGAACACCGGGGAGCTGTTTTTT
TRBV20-1	many	NA	TRBJ2-1	CSARGGLGAGNEQFF	TGCAGTGCTAGGGGTGGGCTTGGCGCTGGGAATGAGCAGTTCTTC
TRBV10-3	NA	NA	TRBJ2-7	CASRVLGSGSDEQYF	TGTGCCAGCAGGGTCCTGGGGTCAGGGTCCGACGAGCAGTACTTC
TRBV20-1	few	NA	TRBJ2-2	CSASPGRNTGELFF	TGCAGTGCTAGTCCCGGGAGGAACACCGGGGAGCTGTTTTTT
TRBV29-1	many	NA	TRBJ1-5	CSVGDGGSQHF	TGCAGCGTGGGGGACGGGGGGTCCCAGCATTTT
TRBV15	NA	NA	TRBJ1-2	CASNRPGPGYTF	TGTGCCAGCAACAGGCCGGGGCCCGGCTACACCTTC